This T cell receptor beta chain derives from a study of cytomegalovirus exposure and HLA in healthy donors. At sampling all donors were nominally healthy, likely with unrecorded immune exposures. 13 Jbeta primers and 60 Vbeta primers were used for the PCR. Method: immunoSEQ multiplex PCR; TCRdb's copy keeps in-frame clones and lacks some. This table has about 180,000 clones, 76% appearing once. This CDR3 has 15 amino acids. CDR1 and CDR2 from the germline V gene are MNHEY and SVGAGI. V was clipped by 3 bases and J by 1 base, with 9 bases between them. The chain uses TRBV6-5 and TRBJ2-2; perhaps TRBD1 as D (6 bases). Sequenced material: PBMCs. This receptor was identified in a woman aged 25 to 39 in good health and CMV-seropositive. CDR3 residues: CASSYSRGNTGELFF. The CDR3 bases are TGTGCCAGCAGTTATTCCAGGGGGAACACCGGGGAGCTGTTTTTT.